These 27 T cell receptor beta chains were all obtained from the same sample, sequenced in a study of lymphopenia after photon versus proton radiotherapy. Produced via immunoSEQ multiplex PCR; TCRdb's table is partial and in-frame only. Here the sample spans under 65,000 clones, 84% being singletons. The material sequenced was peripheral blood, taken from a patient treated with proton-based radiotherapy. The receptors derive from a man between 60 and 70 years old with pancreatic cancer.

The CDR3 region is CASSPGLAGVLGETQYF. As DNA, the CDR3 is TGCGCCAGCAGCCCGGGACTAGCGGGAGTCCTGGGAGAGACCCAGTACTTC. J is TRBJ2-5 and V is TRBV4-1, with TRBD2 matching over 14 bases. Germline lookup yields CDR1 MGHRA and CDR2 YSYEKL. The CDR3 runs 17 residues. V lost 4 bases, J lost 4 bases, and 8 bases stayed unmatched.

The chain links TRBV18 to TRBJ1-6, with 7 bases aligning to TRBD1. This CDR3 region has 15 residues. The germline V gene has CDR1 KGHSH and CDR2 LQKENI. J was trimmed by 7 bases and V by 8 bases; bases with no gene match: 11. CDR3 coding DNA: TGTGCCAGCCAACCCACAGGGGCAAGGAATTCACCCCTCCACTTT. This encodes CASQPTGARNSPLHF.

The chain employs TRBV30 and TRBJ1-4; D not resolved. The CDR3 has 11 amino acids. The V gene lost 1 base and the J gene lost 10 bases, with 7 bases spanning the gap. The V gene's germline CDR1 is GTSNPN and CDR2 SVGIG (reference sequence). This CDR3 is CAWSAEGKLFF. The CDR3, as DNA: TGTGCCTGGAGTGCAGAAGGAAAACTGTTTTTT. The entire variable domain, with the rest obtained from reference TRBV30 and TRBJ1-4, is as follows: SQTIHQWPATLVQPVGSPLSLECTVEGTSNPNLYWYRQAAGRGLQLLFYSVGIGQISSEVPQNLSASRPQDRQFILSSKKLLLSDSGFYLCAWSAEGKLFFGSGTQLSVL.

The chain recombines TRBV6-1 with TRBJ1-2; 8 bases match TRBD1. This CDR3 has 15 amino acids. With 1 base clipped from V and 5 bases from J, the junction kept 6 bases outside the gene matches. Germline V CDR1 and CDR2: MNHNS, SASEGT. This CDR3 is CASSEGSTGVYGYTF. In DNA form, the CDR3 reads TGTGCCAGCAGTGAAGGCTCGACAGGGGTGTATGGCTACACCTTC.

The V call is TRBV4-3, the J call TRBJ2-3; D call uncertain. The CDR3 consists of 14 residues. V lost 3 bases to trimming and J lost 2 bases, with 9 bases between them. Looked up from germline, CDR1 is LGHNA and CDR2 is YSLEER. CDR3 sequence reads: CASSQLPTTDTQYF. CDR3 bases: TGCGCCAGCAGCCAGCTCCCTACCACAGATACGCAGTATTTT.

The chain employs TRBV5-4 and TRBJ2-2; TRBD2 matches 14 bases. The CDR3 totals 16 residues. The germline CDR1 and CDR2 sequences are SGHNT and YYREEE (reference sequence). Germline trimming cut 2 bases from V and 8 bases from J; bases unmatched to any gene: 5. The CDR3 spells CASSLLGTSGSGELFF. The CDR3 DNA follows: TGTGCCAGCAGCTTACTTGGGACTAGCGGGAGTGGGGAGCTGTTTTTT.

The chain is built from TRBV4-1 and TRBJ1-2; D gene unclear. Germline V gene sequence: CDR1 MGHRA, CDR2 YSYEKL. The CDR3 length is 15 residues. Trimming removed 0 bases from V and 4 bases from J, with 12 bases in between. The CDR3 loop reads CASSQDSGSLYGYTF. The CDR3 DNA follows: TGCGCCAGCAGCCAAGATTCGGGCAGTCTCTATGGCTACACCTTC.

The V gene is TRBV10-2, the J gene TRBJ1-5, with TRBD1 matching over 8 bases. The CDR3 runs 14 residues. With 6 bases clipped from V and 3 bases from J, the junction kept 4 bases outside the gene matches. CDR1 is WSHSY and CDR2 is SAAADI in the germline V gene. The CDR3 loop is CASSAGGSNQPQHF. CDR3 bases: TGCGCCAGCAGCGCAGGGGGCTCCAATCAGCCCCAGCATTTT.

The CDR3 coding sequence is TGTGCCAGCAGCTTCCTTTGGACTACCTCTCTCGAGCAGTACTTC. It yields the protein CASSFLWTTSLEQYF. J is TRBJ2-7 and V is TRBV11-2, with a tentative D call TRBD2 (6 bases). CDR1 and CDR2 from the germline V gene are SGHAT and FQNNGV. The V and J ends lost 3 bases and 6 bases respectively, with 18 bases between them. This CDR3 contains 15 residues.

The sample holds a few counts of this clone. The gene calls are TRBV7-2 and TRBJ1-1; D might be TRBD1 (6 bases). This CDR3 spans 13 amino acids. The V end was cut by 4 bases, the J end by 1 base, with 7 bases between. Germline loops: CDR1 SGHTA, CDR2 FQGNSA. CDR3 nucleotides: TGTGCCAGCAGCTCGGGGGCGAACACTGAAGCTTTCTTT. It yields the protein CASSSGANTEAFF.

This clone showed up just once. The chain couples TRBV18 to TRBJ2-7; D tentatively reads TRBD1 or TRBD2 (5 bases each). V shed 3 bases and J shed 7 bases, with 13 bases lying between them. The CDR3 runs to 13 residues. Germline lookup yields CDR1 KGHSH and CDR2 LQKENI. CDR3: CASSPPTGREQYF. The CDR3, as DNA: TGTGCCAGCTCACCCCCTACGGGACGGGAGCAGTACTTC.

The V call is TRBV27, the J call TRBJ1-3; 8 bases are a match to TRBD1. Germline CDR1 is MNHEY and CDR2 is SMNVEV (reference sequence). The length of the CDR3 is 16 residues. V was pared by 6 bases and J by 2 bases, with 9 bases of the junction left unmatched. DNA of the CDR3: TGTGCCAGCAGAAATACAGGGGGGGAGACTGGAAACACCATATATTTT. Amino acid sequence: CASRNTGGETGNTIYF.

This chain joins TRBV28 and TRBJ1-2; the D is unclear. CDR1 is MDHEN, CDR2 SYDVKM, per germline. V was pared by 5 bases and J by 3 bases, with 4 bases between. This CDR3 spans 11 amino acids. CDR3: CASSGDYGYTF. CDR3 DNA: TGTGCCAGCAGTGGGGACTATGGCTACACCTTC.

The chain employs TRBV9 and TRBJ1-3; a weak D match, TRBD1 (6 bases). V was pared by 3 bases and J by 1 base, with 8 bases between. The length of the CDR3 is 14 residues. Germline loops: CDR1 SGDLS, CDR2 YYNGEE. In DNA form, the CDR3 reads TGTGCCAGCAGCGCAGGGACATCTGGAAACACCATATATTTT. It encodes CASSAGTSGNTIYF.

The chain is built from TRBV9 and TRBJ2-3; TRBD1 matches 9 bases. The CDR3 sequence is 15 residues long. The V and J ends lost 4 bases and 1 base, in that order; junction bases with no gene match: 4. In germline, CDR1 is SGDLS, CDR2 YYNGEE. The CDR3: CASSPGTGRTDTQYF. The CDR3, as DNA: TGTGCCAGCAGCCCCGGGACAGGGCGCACAGATACGCAGTATTTT.

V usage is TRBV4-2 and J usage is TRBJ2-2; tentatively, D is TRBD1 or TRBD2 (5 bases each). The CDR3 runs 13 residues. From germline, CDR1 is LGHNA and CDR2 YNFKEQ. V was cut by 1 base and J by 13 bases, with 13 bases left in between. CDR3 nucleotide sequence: TGTGCCAGCAGCCAAGGAATGAGGGGCTTGCTGTTTTTT. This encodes CASSQGMRGLLFF.

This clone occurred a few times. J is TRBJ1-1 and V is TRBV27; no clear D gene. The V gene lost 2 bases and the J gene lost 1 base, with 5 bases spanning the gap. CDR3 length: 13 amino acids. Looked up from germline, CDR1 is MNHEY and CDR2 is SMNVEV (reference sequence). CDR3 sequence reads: CASSLRSNTEAFF. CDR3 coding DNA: TGTGCCAGCAGTTTAAGGTCGAACACTGAAGCTTTCTTT.

CDR3 bases: TGTGCCAGCAGTTCAGGGTCAACTGGCAATCAGCCCCAGCATTTT. Translation: CASSSGSTGNQPQHF. The chain links TRBV2 to TRBJ1-5, with D possibly being TRBD1 (5 bases). V lost 5 bases, J lost 2 bases, and 13 bases lay in between. The CDR3 covers 15 residues. Germline assignment: CDR1 SNHLY and CDR2 FYNNEI.

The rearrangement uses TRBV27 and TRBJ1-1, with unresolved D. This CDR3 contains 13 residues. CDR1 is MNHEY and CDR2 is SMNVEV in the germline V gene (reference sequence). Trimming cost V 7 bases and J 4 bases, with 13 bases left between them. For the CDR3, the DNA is TGTGCCAGCAATTTGCGGGGATCCACTGAAGCTTTCTTT. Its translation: CASNLRGSTEAFF.

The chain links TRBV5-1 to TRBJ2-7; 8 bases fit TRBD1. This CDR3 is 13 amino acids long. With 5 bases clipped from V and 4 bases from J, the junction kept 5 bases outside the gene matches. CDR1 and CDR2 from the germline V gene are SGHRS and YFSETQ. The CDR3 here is CASSGQGGYEQYF. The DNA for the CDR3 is TGCGCCAGCAGTGGACAGGGTGGGTACGAGCAGTACTTC.

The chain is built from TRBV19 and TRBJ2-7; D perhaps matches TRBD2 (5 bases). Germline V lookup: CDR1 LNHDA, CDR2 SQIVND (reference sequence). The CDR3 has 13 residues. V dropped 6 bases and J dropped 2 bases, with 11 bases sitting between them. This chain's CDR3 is CASSPLGAYEQYF. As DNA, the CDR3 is TGTGCCAGTAGCCCCCTCGGGGCCTACGAGCAGTACTTC.

The chain's CDR3 is CAITGDRGSPYYGYTF. CDR3 sequence (DNA): TGTGCCATCACGGGGGACAGGGGTTCCCCCTACTATGGCTACACCTTC. The chain uses TRBV28 and TRBJ1-2; 10 bases match TRBD1. Germline V CDR1 and CDR2: MDHEN, SYDVKM. V was clipped by 10 bases and J by 3 bases; unmatched bases: 14. This CDR3 is built from 16 residues.

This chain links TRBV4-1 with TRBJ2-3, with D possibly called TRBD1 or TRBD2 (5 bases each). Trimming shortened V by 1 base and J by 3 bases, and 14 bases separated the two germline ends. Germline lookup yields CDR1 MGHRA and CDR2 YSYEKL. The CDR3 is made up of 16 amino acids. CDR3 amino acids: CASSQVTGRKTDTQYF. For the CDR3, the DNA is TGCGCCAGCAGCCAAGTTACGGGACGCAAAACAGATACGCAGTATTTT.

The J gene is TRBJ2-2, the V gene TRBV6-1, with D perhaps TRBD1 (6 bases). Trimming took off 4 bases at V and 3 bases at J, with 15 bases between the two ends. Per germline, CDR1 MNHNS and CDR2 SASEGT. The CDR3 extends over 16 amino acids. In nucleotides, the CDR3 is TGTGCCAGCAGTGGCACCAGGGGTAGGGACACCGGGGAGCTGTTTTTT. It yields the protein CASSGTRGRDTGELFF.

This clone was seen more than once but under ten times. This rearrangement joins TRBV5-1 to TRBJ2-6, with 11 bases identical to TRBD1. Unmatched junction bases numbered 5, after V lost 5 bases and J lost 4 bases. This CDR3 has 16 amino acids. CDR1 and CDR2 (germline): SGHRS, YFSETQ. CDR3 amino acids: CASSLGQGGGANVLTF. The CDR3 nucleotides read TGCGCCAGCAGTCTGGGACAGGGGGGAGGGGCCAACGTCCTGACTTTC.

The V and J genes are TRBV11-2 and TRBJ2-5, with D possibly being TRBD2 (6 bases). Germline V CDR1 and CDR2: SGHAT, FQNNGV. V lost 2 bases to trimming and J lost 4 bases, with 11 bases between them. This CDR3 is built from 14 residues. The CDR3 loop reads CASSLSRGSETQYF. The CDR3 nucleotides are TGTGCCAGCAGCTTATCGCGGGGCTCAGAGACCCAGTACTTC.

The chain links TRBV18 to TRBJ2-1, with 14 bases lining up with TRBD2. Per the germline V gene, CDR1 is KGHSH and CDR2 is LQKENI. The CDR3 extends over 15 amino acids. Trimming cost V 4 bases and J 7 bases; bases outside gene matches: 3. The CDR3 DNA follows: TGTGCCAGCTCACAGCGGACTAGCGGGAGGAATGAGCAGTTCTTC. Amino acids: CASSQRTSGRNEQFF.